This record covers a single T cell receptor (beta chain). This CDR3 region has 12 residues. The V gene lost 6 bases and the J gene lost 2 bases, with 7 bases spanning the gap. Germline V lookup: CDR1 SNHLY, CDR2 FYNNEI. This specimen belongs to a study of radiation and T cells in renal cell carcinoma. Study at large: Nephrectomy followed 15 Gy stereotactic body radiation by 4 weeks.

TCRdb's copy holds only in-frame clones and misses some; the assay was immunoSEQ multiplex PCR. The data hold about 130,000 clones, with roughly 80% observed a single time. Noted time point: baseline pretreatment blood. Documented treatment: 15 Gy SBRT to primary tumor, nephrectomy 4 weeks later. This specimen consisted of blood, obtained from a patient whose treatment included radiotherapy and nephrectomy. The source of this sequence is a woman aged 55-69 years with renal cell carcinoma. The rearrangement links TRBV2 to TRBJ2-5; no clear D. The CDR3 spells CASRLQQETQYF. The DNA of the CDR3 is TGTGCCAGCAGACTCCAACAAGAGACCCAGTACTTC.